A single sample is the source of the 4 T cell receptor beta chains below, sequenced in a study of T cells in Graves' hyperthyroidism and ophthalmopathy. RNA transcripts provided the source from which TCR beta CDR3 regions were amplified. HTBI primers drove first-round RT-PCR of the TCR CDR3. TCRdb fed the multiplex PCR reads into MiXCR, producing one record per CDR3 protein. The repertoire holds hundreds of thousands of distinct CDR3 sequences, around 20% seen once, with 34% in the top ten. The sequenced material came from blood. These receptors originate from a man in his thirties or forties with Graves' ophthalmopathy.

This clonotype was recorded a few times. Here the CDR3 reads CASSSQGAEQYF. The CDR3 DNA sequence: TGTGCCAGCAGTTCGCAGGGGGCCGAGCAGTACTTC. The chain joins TRBV2 to TRBJ2-7; TRBD1 matches 8 bases. Germline lookup yields CDR1 SNHLY and CDR2 FYNNEI. There are 12 residues in the CDR3. With V trimmed by 5 bases and J by 6 bases, 3 bases remained unmatched.

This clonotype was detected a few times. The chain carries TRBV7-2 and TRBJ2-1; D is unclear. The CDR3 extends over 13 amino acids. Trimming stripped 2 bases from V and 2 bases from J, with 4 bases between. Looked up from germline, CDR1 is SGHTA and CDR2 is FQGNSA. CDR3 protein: CASSLYTYNEQFF. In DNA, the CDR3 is TGTGCCAGCAGCTTATACACCTACAATGAGCAGTTCTTC.

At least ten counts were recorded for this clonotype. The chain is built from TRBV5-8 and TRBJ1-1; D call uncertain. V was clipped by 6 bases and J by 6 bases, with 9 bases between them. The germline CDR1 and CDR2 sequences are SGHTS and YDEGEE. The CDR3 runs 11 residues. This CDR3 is CASISVAEAFF. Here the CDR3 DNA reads TGTGCCAGCATCTCGGTGGCTGAAGCTTTCTTT.

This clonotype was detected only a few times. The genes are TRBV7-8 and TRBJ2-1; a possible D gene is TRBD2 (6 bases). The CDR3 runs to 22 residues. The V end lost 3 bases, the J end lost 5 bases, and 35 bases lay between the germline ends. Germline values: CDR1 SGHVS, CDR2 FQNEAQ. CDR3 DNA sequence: TGTGCCAGCAGCTTGGGAACAGATTGGGACTTCACTCCCCACCAACTCCACAATGAGCAGTTCTTC. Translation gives CASSLGTDWDFTPHQLHNEQFF.